This T cell receptor (beta chain) emerged from a study of sequential checkpoint blockade in melanoma. This CDR3 has 16 residues. V lost 5 bases and J 0 bases, leaving 14 bases between the germline ends. Germline V lookup: CDR1 LNHDA, CDR2 SQIVND (reference sequence). Data came from immunoSEQ multiplex PCR; TCRdb stores just in-frame clones and leaves some out. The sample lists roughly 23,000 clones; roughly 80% were seen once. The treatment denotes: randomized to nivolumab then ipilimumab (arm A) or the reverse (arm B). DNA-damaging chemotherapy had not been given to any patient beforehand. Live CD3+CD8+ CD19− CD56− cells were sorted from PBMCs.

The source material was CD8+ T cells sorted from blood (inferred from file names), sampled from a patient given nivolumab and ipilimumab in sequence. This clonotype was sampled from a human donor with melanoma. The V call is TRBV19, the J call TRBJ2-4; D is uncertain. DNA of the CDR3: TGTGCCAGTAGTTTTCAGTTTACCCTAGCCAAAAACATTCAGTACTTC. This translates into CASSFQFTLAKNIQYF.